This TCR beta chain was sequenced in a study of blood T cell repertoires in COVID-19 (dated by TCRdb to about 2020). Broadly, across the study: Collaborator samples came from the United States, Italy and Spain and covered acute and convalescent phases of COVID-19. The prospective study material was composed of cDNA or gDNA derived from T cells, B-cell-depleted T cells, or PBMCs. Subjects who had been exposed to COVID-19, were actively infected with it, or had recovered from it provided the deeply sampled blood TCRbeta repertoires that made up the dataset. The repertoires were made available in a free public database intended to serve as a resource for research on the immune response to SARS-CoV-2. The samples were drawn from two sources: the first 160 participants of the ongoing ImmuneRACE study, and 1,254 subjects contributed by 6 global collaborators. Sample metadata almost always included a de-identified subject ID, COVID-19 status, age in years and sex. Where available, HLA class I and class II types were taken from metadata supplied by the sample provider and were not determined by assay-based typing. Broader findings and caveats from the paper: Clinical and demographic metadata were provided uncurated, with the amount varying by source and participant.

TCRbeta CDR3 regions were amplified from genomic DNA using the immunoSEQ Assay, a bias-controlled multiplex PCR. Per the source publication's procedure: Within the assay, amplification of reference gene primers was used to estimate how many nucleated cells each sample contained. To quantify the absolute abundance of each unique TCRbeta CDR3 rearrangement, sequence reads were collapsed and filtered. For each sample, productive Simpson clonality was calculated by taking the square root of Simpson's diversity index across productive rearrangements. TCRdb mirrors the immuneACCESS table, restricted to in-frame sequences. Some clones are absent from its copies; in checked studies, under half trace to an unresolved V gene, and the reason for the others is unknown. V and J calls plus clone size are reproduced from that table; the DNA served to infer D and trimming. The sample yields under 400,000 clones; 80% to 90% were counted once. Of the sample, approximately 4.4% is held by the ten largest clones.

With respect to this clone: The antigen it recognizes is unknown. Base quality data are lacking; no much larger clone is found one base away.

Participants in the prospective study were aged about 18 to 95 years, lived in over 20 United States geographic areas, and enrolled through a virtual design. Cohort assignment in the prospective study relied on participant-reported clinical history from a screening survey and a study questionnaire. Each participant in the prospective study had whole blood, serum and a nasopharyngeal or oropharyngeal swab collected by mobile phlebotomists. Participants in the prospective study had the option to provide additional blood draws and questionnaires over a roughly 2-month period. Before DNA extraction, prospective study blood samples were shipped either frozen or at room temperature. CDR1 and CDR2 (LGHNA, YNFKEQ) derive from the germline V gene. At the junction V is shortened by 0 bases and J by 4 bases; bases outside the gene matches: 3. The CDR3 contains 16 residues, cysteine and phenylalanine counted. Here the CDR3 DNA is all that survives: 48 bases in frame from base 1.

The sample comprised PBMCs or T cells enriched from blood (not recorded which). This receptor was identified in a woman aged 40 to 55 with acute COVID-19. The chain is made from TRBV4-2 and TRBJ2-1; TRBD2 aligns with 10 central bases. The CDR3 here reads CASSQEGTSAYNEQFF. The nucleotides read TGTGCCAGCAGCCAAGAAGGGACTAGCGCTTACAATGAGCAGTTCTTC.